This TCR beta chain came from a study of T cell repertoires in cytomegalovirus infection. CDR3 length: 20 amino acids. From germline, CDR1 is MDHEN and CDR2 SYDVKM. V gave up 5 bases and J gave up 1 base; unmatched junction bases: 23. This clonotype was counted at least ten times. Its antigen is undetermined. TCRdb ran MiXCR on the reads and lists one entry per CDR3 protein. The top ten clones hold about 32% of a sample with roughly 120,000 distinct CDR3 sequences, around 10% of them seen once. The receptor comes from a human donor in good health (CMV status not recorded). Some clones in this sample may be carry-over from other donors' samples. The chain combines TRBV28 with TRBJ2-7, with TRBD2 matching over 7 bases. The sequencing input was PBMCs, sequenced either directly or after in vitro stimulation (not recorded which). The CDR3 DNA sequence: TGTGCCAGCAGTCGGGGCACAAACTATCCGGTTCCTAGCGGTTCCTACGAGCAGTACTTC. It encodes CASSRGTNYPVPSGSYEQYF.